Here is one TCR beta chain with its context. This sample was taken from a study of blood T cell repertoires in COVID-19. At the level of the study: Samples taken during acute and convalescent COVID-19 were collected in the United States, Italy and Spain. PBMCs, B-cell-depleted T cells, or T cells were the source of the cDNA or gDNA that made up the material.

The CDR3 spans 16 residues. V trimming: 4 bases; J trimming: 1 base; junction bases outside the gene matches: 9. CDR1 is MGHRA, CDR2 YSYEKL, per germline. In the original analysis: Quantification of nucleated cells was approximated via reference gene primer amplification. The table came from immunoSEQ multiplex PCR; TCRdb's copy has only in-frame clones and leaves some out. From that table come the V and J calls and clone size; the DNA was used to work out D and trimming. The table records some 150,000 clones, roughly 79% of them present only once. This receptor was obtained from a human donor with acute or convalescent COVID-19. The donor label of this sample is uncertain. This chain joins TRBV4-1 and TRBJ1-1; 7 nucleotides agree with TRBD1. Sequencing input: peripheral blood. The CDR3 DNA reads TGCGCCAGCAGCCCAGGGTCCGGGACAGCGAACACTGAAGCTTTCTTT. It specifies CASSPGSGTANTEAFF.